The rows below give T cell receptor beta chains drawn from one sample of a study of shared T cell receptors in the human thymus. Assay used: immunoSEQ multiplex PCR; TCRdb lists only in-frame clones, some missing. The table lists almost 550,000 clones, 75% to 85% of them singletons, with more than 0.01% in the top ten. The same sample was also used in a study of human thymus T cells.

The sample was thymocytes. Receptor source: a boy in the first two years of life with a congenital heart defect. Both conserved end residues are part of each CDR3. The D gene is left open where the match is weak. Size is omitted from some rows. Given values are once, few, many or a class for expanded clones.

v_gene	d_gene	abundance	j_gene	CDR3nt	CDR3aa
TRBV14	TRBD2	.	TRBJ2-7	TGTGCCAGCAGCCCCACTAGCGGATTCTACGAGCAGTACTTC	CASSPTSGFYEQYF
TRBV14	.	.	TRBJ2-5	TGTGCCAGCAGCCAAGGGCGGGGTGAGACCCAGTACTTC	CASSQGRGETQYF
TRBV11-3	TRBD1	.	TRBJ1-2	TGTGCCAGCAGCTTCCAGGGACAGGGGGCGCGGTATGGCTACACCTTC	CASSFQGQGARYGYTF
TRBV19	.	.	TRBJ2-7	TGTGCCAGTAGTACCTTGACCCGGGACAACTACGAGCAGTACTTC	CASSTLTRDNYEQYF
TRBV4-1	.	.	TRBJ2-3	TGCGCCAGCAGCCAAGATCGGGGTAGCTCTAAGGATCGAGATACGCAGTATTTT	CASSQDRGSSKDRDTQYF
TRBV7-2	TRBD2	.	TRBJ2-5	TGTGCCAGCAGCCCAGTGGCGGCGGGAGGGTTGGAGACCCAGTACTTC	CASSPVAAGGLETQYF
TRBV29-1	.	.	TRBJ1-4	TGCAGCGTTGGAGGCGCAACTAATGAAAAACTGTTTTTT	CSVGGATNEKLFF
TRBV7-6	.	.	TRBJ2-7	TGTGCCAGCAGCCCCCACGGAGACGGATCTTACGAGCAGTACTTC	CASSPHGDGSYEQYF
TRBV18	.	.	TRBJ1-1	TGTGCCAGCTCACCATCAAACTCGGTGAACACTGAAGCTTTCTTT	CASSPSNSVNTEAFF
TRBV4-1	TRBD2	.	TRBJ2-1	TGCGCCAGCAGCCAAGAACGGCCTAGCGGGAGGGGGGATGAGCAGTTCTTC	CASSQERPSGRGDEQFF
TRBV19	.	.	TRBJ1-2	TGTGCCAGTAGTCATGGCCCTCCCCCTAAGGAGGGCTACACCTTC	CASSHGPPPKEGYTF
TRBV10-1	.	.	TRBJ2-5	TGCGCCAGCAGTGAGTCCCCGGGACACAAACAAGAGACCCAGTACTTC	CASSESPGHKQETQYF
TRBV10-1	.	.	TRBJ2-7	TGCGCCAGCAGTGAGTCCGTGGAGCGCCACTACGAGCAGTACTTC	CASSESVERHYEQYF
TRBV27	.	.	TRBJ2-2	TGTGCCAGCCGAGGGGGTGGGACCGGGGAGCTGTTTTTT	CASRGGGTGELFF
TRBV7-9	.	.	TRBJ1-1	TGTGCCAGCAGCTTACCCCAAGGGGGGGGCACTGAAGCTTTCTTT	CASSLPQGGGTEAFF
TRBV4-3	.	.	TRBJ2-3	TGCGCCAGCAGCCAAGGGGGTCCGGCGGGGCGAAGGGATACGCAGTATTTT	CASSQGGPAGRRDTQYF
TRBV10-2	.	.	TRBJ2-7	TGCGCCAGCAGACCTAGCGTCTCCTACGAGCAGTACTTC	CASRPSVSYEQYF
TRBV4-3	TRBD2	.	TRBJ2-7	TGCGCCAGCAGCCAAGCTCTAGCGGCCATAACCTACGAGCAGTACTTC	CASSQALAAITYEQYF
TRBV5-5	TRBD2	few	TRBJ2-1	TGTGCCAGCAGCCCCGGACTAGCGGGAGACAATGAGCAGTTCTTC	CASSPGLAGDNEQFF
TRBV19	.	.	TRBJ1-5	TGTGCCAGTAGTATAGGGGCATTAGATCAGCCCCAGCATTTT	CASSIGALDQPQHF
TRBV7-8	TRBD2	few	TRBJ2-7	TGTGCCAGCAGCCCCCGACATAGCGGGTACTACGAGCAGTACTTC	CASSPRHSGYYEQYF
TRBV5-1	TRBD1	.	TRBJ1-1	TGCGCCAGCAGCCCGAAGTGGCAGGGGGACACTGAAGCTTTCTTT	CASSPKWQGDTEAFF
TRBV7-2	.	few	TRBJ1-2	TGTGCCAGCAGCTTAGGAGGGTATGGCTACACCTTC	CASSLGGYGYTF
TRBV20-1	.	once	TRBJ1-1	TGCAGTGCTAGAGACCAAGCAGCTTTCTTT	CSARDQAAFF
TRBV29-1	TRBD1	.	TRBJ1-5	TGCAGCGTTGAATCAGGGGGCGATCAGCCCCAGCATTTT	CSVESGGDQPQHF
TRBV5-1	.	.	TRBJ1-1	TGCGCCAGCAGCTTGCTAGGACAGATCATGAACACTGAAGCTTTCTTT	CASSLLGQIMNTEAFF
TRBV27	TRBD1	.	TRBJ2-1	TGTGCCAGCAGTCAAGACGACAGGGTATCTGAGCAGTTCTTC	CASSQDDRVSEQFF
TRBV9	.	.	TRBJ1-1	TGTGCCAGCAACCTCATCTCGGCGGGGGTTGACACTGAAGCTTTCTTT	CASNLISAGVDTEAFF
TRBV19	.	few	TRBJ2-5	TGTGCCAGTAGTTGCGAGGAGACCCAGTACTTC	CASSCEETQYF
TRBV5-5	TRBD1	.	TRBJ1-2	TGTGCCAGCAGCTTTTACAGGGGCACTAACTATGGCTACACCTTC	CASSFYRGTNYGYTF
TRBV6-1	TRBD1	.	TRBJ2-1	TGTGCCAGCTACCTTAAGGACAGGGGCCTCAATGAGCAGTTCTTC	CASYLKDRGLNEQFF
TRBV21-1	.	.	TRBJ2-2	TGTGCCAGCAGCCTCCAGGACAGGGTTAAGGCCGGGGAGCTGTTTTTT	CASSLQDRVKAGELFF
TRBV5-1	TRBD2	.	TRBJ2-1	TGCGCCAGCAGCTTGGATTACGGGAGGGCCTTGGATGAGCAGTTCTTC	CASSLDYGRALDEQFF
TRBV14	TRBD2	.	TRBJ2-7	TGTGCCAGCAGCCCTGCCGAACGAAGCGGGATAGCCTACGAGCAGTACTTC	CASSPAERSGIAYEQYF
TRBV5-1	.	.	TRBJ1-2	TGCGCCAGCAGCTCCCAGGTATACTATGGCTACACCTTC	CASSSQVYYGYTF
TRBV5-1	.	.	TRBJ1-6	TGCGCCAGCAGCGCCGCCTGGGGGCCGGATAATTCACCCCTCCACTTT	CASSAAWGPDNSPLHF
TRBV27	.	.	TRBJ1-2	TGTGCCAGCAGAAATCAGGGGTACTATGGCTACACCTTC	CASRNQGYYGYTF
TRBV2	.	.	TRBJ2-1	TGTGCCAGCAGCGAAACAGGCGCTTCCTACAATGAGCAGTTCTTC	CASSETGASYNEQFF
TRBV4-1	TRBD1	.	TRBJ1-5	TGCGCCAGCAGCCAAGATGACAGGGGAGGCAATCAGCCCCAGCATTTT	CASSQDDRGGNQPQHF
TRBV7-9	.	few	TRBJ2-7	TGTGCCAGCAGCCTAAGCTCCTACGAGCAGTACTTC	CASSLSSYEQYF
TRBV28	TRBD2	.	TRBJ2-1	TGTGCCAGCAGTTTCCGTCTCGGACTAGCGGGTTTATCGGGGTTTGGGGATGAGCAGTTCTTC	CASSFRLGLAGLSGFGDEQFF
TRBV7-2	TRBD2	.	TRBJ2-1	TGTGCCAGCAGCTTACCGCGGGAAGCGGGAGGGCGAAACAATGAGCAGTTCTTC	CASSLPREAGGRNNEQFF
TRBV25-1	.	.	TRBJ1-4	TGTGCCAGCCGAATCGGGGTTGGGTCAACTAATGAAAAACTGTTTTTT	CASRIGVGSTNEKLFF
TRBV4-3	.	few	TRBJ2-7	TGCGCCAGCAGCCAAGATGGAGGTCAACAAATGTCCTACGAGCAGTACTTC	CASSQDGGQQMSYEQYF
TRBV7-2	.	.	TRBJ2-7	TGTGCCAGCAGCTTGAGCGACCCTAGACAGGCATTCTACGAGCAGTACTTC	CASSLSDPRQAFYEQYF
TRBV4-2	TRBD2	.	TRBJ2-3	TGTGCCAGCAGCCCGAGACTAGCGGGTGGGAGCACAGATACGCAGTATTTT	CASSPRLAGGSTDTQYF
TRBV5-1	TRBD1	.	TRBJ1-4	TGCGCCAGCAGCTTGGGTCGTTGCCTGAGAACAGGGGGCGTCCCAACTAATGAAAAACTGTTTTTT	CASSLGRCLRTGGVPTNEKLFF
TRBV9	TRBD1	once	TRBJ1-2	TGTGCCAGCAGCGTGGGGACAGGGAATACGAATAACTATGGCTACACCTTC	CASSVGTGNTNNYGYTF
TRBV11-2	TRBD2	.	TRBJ2-7	TGTGCCAGCAGCTTAGAAAGGGCGGGAGGGCTCTCCTACGAGCAGTACTTC	CASSLERAGGLSYEQYF
TRBV10-2	TRBD2	.	TRBJ2-4	TGCGCCAGCAGGGTAGCGGGGCTTTTAGCCAAAAACATTCAGTACTTC	CASRVAGLLAKNIQYF
TRBV6-4	TRBD2	.	TRBJ2-1	TGTGCCAGCAGTGGAGGACTAGGAAGTCAAACGGATGAGCAGTTCTTC	CASSGGLGSQTDEQFF
TRBV7-9	TRBD2	few	TRBJ2-5	TGTGCCAGCAGCTCACCGGGACTAGCTTTAGAAGAGACCCAGTACTTC	CASSSPGLALEETQYF
TRBV29-1	TRBD2	.	TRBJ2-7	TGCAGCGCTGGGACTAGAGTCTACGAGCAGTACTTC	CSAGTRVYEQYF
TRBV7-3	TRBD2	.	TRBJ2-7	TGTGCCAGCAGCCCCACGACTAGCGGGACCCACGAGCAGTACTTC	CASSPTTSGTHEQYF